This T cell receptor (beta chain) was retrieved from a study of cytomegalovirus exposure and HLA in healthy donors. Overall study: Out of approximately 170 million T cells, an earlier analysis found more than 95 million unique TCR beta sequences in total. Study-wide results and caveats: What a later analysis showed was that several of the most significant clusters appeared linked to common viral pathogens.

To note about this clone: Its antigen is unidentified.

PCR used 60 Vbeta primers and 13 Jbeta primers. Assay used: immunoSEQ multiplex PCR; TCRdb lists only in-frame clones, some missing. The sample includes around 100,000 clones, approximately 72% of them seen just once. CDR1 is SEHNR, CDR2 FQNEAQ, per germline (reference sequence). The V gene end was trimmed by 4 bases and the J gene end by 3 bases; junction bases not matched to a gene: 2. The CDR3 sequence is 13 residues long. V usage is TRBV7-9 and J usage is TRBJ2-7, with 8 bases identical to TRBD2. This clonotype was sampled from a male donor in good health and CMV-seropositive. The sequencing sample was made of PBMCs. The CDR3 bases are TGTGCCAGCAGCTCCCGGGGGGGCTACGAGCAGTACTTC. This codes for CASSSRGGYEQYF.